This T cell receptor beta chain was sequenced for a study of OX40 agonist ivuxolimab in advanced cancers. The assay was immunoSEQ multiplex PCR, and TCRdb's table has in-frame clones only and misses some. The sample records 72,000 or so clones, roughly 91% being singletons. General study results and limits: The antigens recognized by the expanded peripheral T cells, that is their antigen specificity, were not determined. CD4+ and CD8+ T cells in blood underwent clonal expansion by week 6 at 0.1 to 3.0 mg/kg. Patients who responded partially at 0.1-3.0 mg/kg showed clonal expansion ranking among the lowest.

The germline V gene has CDR1 MNHEY and CDR2 SMNVEV (reference sequence). Trimming cost V 5 bases and J 0 bases; bases outside gene matches: 9. The CDR3 totals 17 residues. A word on this clone: Antigen: not known.

The TCR sequence derives from an adult with an advanced solid tumor such as melanoma, head and neck, liver or kidney cancer. Sequencing was performed on CD4+ or CD8+ T cells sorted from blood, taken in a trial of the OX40 agonist ivuxolimab. The chain employs TRBV27 and TRBJ2-2; 7 bases agree with TRBD2. The chain's CDR3 is CASSRKPGLPNTGELFF. CDR3 sequence (DNA): TGTGCCAGCAGTCGTAAACCGGGACTACCGAACACCGGGGAGCTGTTTTTT.